Listed below are T cell receptor beta chains from one sample, sequenced in a study of blood T cell repertoires in COVID-19. The assay was immunoSEQ multiplex PCR, and TCRdb's table has in-frame clones only and misses some. Seen here are some 240,000 clones, nearly 90% observed once, and the top ten hold 2% to 2.5%. The sample comprised peripheral blood. These receptors all stem from a woman aged 55-69 years with COVID-19, enrolled during active disease. The CDR3 runs from the conserved cysteine through the conserved F or W. Fields, in order: J gene, clone size, D gene, V gene, CDR3 DNA, CDR3 protein. D genes are given only for firm matches. Expanded clones get a size class; other rows say once, few or many, or leave the size out.

J: TRBJ2-7; size: NA; D: TRBD1; V: TRBV10-2; DNA: TGCGCCAGCGAGGACCGGGACAGGGGGCAATATGGGCAGTACTTC; CDR3: CASEDRDRGQYGQYF
J: TRBJ1-5; size: NA; D: TRBD1; V: TRBV30; DNA: TGTGCCTGGAGTCACGGACAGGCTCAGGGGCCCCAGCATTTT; CDR3: CAWSHGQAQGPQHF
J: TRBJ1-2; size: NA; D: NA; V: TRBV27; DNA: TGTGCCAGCAGTTTAGGCCAGGGTCATCGGGGCTACACCTTC; CDR3: CASSLGQGHRGYTF
J: TRBJ1-5; size: NA; D: NA; V: TRBV6-5; DNA: TGTGCCAGCAGTAGGGGGTCGGGTGAGAATCAGCCCCAGCATTTT; CDR3: CASSRGSGENQPQHF
J: TRBJ2-7; size: NA; D: NA; V: TRBV6-1; DNA: TGTGCCAGCAGTGAAGTTATCGGGACACCCTACGAGCAGTACTTC; CDR3: CASSEVIGTPYEQYF
J: TRBJ2-7; size: NA; D: TRBD2; V: TRBV25-1; DNA: TGTGCCCGCCGGGGCGGGGGGGTTAACGAGCAGTACTTC; CDR3: CARRGGGVNEQYF
J: TRBJ1-1; size: NA; D: TRBD1; V: TRBV30; DNA: TGTGCCCGGGAGGGGGCCGTAAGAGACTGGAACACTGAAGCTTTCTTT; CDR3: CAREGAVRDWNTEAFF
J: TRBJ2-7; size: NA; D: NA; V: TRBV7-9; DNA: TGTGCCAGCAGTCAGACAGGAACCTACGAGCAGTACTTC; CDR3: CASSQTGTYEQYF
J: TRBJ2-5; size: once; D: TRBD1; V: TRBV3-1/TRBV3-2; DNA: TGTGCCAGCAGCCAACCTTGGGACAGGGGGCGTGAGACCCAGTACTTC; CDR3: CASSQPWDRGRETQYF
J: TRBJ1-2; size: NA; D: TRBD1; V: TRBV6-6; DNA: TGTGCCAGCACCTTTGACAGGGGGCCTGGTAACTATGGCTACACCTTC; CDR3: CASTFDRGPGNYGYTF
J: TRBJ2-5; size: NA; D: NA; V: TRBV5-1; DNA: TGCGCCAGCATGAAGGGGTCGGGAGAGACCCAGTACTTC; CDR3: CASMKGSGETQYF
J: TRBJ1-6; size: NA; D: TRBD1; V: TRBV7-9; DNA: TGTGCCAGCAGCACGGGACAGGGGAATTCACCCCTCCACTTT; CDR3: CASSTGQGNSPLHF
J: TRBJ1-2; size: NA; D: TRBD1; V: TRBV19; DNA: TGTGCCAGTACCCGGGACAGATGGGATTATGGCTACACCTTC; CDR3: CASTRDRWDYGYTF
J: TRBJ2-3; size: NA; D: TRBD1; V: TRBV30; DNA: TGTGCCTGGAGTGGAGGGGGCGATACGCAGTATTTT; CDR3: CAWSGGGDTQYF
J: TRBJ1-1; size: once; D: NA; V: TRBV15; DNA: TGTGCCACCAGCAGAGATAAGCTTGAAGCTTTCTTT; CDR3: CATSRDKLEAFF
J: TRBJ2-7; size: NA; D: NA; V: TRBV5-1; DNA: TGCGCCAGCAGCTTGGAACAGGGGGGGCTAATGTACGAGCAGTACTTC; CDR3: CASSLEQGGLMYEQYF
J: TRBJ2-5; size: NA; D: TRBD1; V: TRBV7-7; DNA: TGTGCTAGCAGCTTAAGGACAGGGGTTAGCCAAGAGACCCAGTACTTC; CDR3: CASSLRTGVSQETQYF